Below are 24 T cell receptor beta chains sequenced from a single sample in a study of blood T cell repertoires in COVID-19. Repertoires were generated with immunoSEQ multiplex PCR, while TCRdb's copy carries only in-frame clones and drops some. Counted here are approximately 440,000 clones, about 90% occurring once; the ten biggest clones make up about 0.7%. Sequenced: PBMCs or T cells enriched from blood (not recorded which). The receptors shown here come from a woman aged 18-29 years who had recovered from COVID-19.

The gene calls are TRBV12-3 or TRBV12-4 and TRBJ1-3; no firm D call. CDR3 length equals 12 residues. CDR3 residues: CADGDSGNTIYF. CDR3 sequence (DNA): TGTGCAGACGGGGACTCTGGAAACACCATATATTTT.

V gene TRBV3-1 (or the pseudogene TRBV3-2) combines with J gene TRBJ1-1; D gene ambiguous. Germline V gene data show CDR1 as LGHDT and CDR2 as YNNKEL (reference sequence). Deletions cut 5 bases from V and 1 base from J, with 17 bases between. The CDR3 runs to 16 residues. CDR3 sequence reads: CASSSYSPTANTEAFF. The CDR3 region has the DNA TGTGCCAGCAGCTCCTACAGTCCTACAGCGAACACTGAAGCTTTCTTT.

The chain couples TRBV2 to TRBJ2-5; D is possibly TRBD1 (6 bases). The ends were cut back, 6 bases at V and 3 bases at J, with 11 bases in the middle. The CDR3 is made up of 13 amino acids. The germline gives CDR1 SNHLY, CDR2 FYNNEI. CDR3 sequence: CASRRDNEETQYF. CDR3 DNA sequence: TGTGCCAGCAGAAGGGACAACGAAGAGACCCAGTACTTC.

The DNA of the CDR3 is TGCGCCAGCAGCCAAGATTTTGCCGTGGGGGGGCAGCCCCAGCATTTT. Its protein is CASSQDFAVGGQPQHF. The J gene is TRBJ1-5, the V gene TRBV4-1; maybe TRBD1 (5 bases). Germline CDR1 is MGHRA and CDR2 is YSYEKL. Trimming took off 0 bases at V and 7 bases at J, with 16 bases between the two ends. The CDR3 spans 16 residues.

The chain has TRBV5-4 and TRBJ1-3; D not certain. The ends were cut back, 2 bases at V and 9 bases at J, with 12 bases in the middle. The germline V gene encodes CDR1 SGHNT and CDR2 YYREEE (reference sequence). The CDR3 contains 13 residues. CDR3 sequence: CASSLNHGGTIYF. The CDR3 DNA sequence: TGTGCCAGCAGCTTAAACCACGGTGGCACCATATATTTT.

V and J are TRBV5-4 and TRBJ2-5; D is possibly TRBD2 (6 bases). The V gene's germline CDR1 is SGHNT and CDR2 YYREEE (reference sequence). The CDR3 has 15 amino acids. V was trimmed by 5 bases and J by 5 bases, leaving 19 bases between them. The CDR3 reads CASRFGGRQIETQYF. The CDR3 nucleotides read TGTGCCAGCAGATTTGGTGGGAGGCAGATTGAGACCCAGTACTTC.

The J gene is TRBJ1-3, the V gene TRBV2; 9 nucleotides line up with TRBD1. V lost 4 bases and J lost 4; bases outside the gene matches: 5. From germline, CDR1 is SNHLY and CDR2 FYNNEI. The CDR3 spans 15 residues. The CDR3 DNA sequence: TGTGCCAGCAGTGGAGGAGGGACAGGGGGAAACACCATATATTTT. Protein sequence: CASSGGGTGGNTIYF.

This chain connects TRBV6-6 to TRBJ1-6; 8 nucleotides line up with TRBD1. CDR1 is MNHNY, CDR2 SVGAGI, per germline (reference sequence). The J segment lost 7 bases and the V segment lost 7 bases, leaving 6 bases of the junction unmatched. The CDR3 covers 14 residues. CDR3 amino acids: CASTRQGTNSPLHF. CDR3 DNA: TGTGCCAGCACCCGACAGGGGACGAATTCACCCCTCCACTTT.

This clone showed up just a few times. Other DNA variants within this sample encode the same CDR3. The CDR3 coding sequence is TGCGCCAGCAGCTTGGACAGGTCGTACGAGCAGTACTTC. This gives the protein CASSLDRSYEQYF. This chain uses TRBV5-1 with TRBJ2-7; D may be TRBD1 (5 bases). CDR1 and CDR2 from the germline V gene are SGHRS and YFSETQ. V gave up 0 bases and J gave up 4 bases, with 8 bases separating them. CDR3 length: 13 amino acids.

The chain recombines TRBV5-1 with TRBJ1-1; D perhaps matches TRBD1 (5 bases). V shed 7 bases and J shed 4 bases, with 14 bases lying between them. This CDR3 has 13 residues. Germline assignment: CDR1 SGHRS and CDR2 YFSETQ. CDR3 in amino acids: CASYDTGGTEAFF. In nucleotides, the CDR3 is TGCGCCAGCTACGACACCGGGGGCACTGAAGCTTTCTTT.

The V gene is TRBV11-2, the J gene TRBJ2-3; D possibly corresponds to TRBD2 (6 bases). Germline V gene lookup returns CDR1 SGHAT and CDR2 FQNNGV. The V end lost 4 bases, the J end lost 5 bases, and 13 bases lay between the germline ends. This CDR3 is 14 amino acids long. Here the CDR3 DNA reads TGTGCCAGCAGCTCGACGGGGGACCAAGATACGCAGTATTTT. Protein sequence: CASSSTGDQDTQYF.

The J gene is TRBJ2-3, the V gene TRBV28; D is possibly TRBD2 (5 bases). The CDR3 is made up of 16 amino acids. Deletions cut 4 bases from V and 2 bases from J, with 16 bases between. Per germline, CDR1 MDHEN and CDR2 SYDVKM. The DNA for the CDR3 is TGTGCCAGCAGTTCACCTCGCTCGGGGTCCACAGATACGCAGTATTTT. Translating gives CASSSPRSGSTDTQYF.

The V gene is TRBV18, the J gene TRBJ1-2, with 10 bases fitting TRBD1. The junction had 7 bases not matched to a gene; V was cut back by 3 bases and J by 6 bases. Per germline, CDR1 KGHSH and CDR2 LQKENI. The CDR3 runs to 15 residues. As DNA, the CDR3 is TGTGCCAGCTCACCCCCATCCGACAGGGGGCATGGCTACACCTTC. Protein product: CASSPPSDRGHGYTF.

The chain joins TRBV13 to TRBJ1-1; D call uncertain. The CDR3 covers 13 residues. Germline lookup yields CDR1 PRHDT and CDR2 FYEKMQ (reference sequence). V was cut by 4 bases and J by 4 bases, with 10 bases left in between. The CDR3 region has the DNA TGTGCCAGCAGCTCGGGGTATGGCACTGAAGCTTTCTTT. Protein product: CASSSGYGTEAFF.

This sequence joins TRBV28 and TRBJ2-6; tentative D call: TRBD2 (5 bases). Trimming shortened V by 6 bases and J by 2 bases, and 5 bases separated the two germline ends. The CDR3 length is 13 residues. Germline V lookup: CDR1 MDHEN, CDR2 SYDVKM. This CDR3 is CASREAGANVLTF. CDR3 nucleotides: TGTGCCAGCAGGGAGGCTGGGGCCAACGTCCTGACTTTC.

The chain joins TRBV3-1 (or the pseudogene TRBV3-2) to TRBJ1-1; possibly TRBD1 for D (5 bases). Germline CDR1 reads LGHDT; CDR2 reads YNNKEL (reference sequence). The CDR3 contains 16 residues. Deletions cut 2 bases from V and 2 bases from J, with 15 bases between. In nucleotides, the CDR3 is TGTGCCAGCAGCCAATTTGTGGGGGGGATTAACACTGAAGCTTTCTTT. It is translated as CASSQFVGGINTEAFF.

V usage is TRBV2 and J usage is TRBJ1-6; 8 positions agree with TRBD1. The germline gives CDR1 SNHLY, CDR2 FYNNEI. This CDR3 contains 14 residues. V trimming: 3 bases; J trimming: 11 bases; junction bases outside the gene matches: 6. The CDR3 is CASSETGVGTPLHF. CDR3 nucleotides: TGTGCCAGCAGTGAGACAGGGGTAGGGACACCCCTCCACTTT.

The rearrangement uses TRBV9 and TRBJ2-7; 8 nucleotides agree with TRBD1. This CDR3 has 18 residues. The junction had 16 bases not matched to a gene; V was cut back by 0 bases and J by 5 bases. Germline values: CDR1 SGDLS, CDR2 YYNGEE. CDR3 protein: CASSVGRTGNSGDDEQYF. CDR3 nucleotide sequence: TGTGCCAGCAGCGTAGGAAGGACAGGGAATTCAGGGGACGACGAGCAGTACTTC. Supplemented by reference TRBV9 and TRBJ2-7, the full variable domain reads DSGVTQTPKHLITATGQRVTLRCSPRSGDLSVYWYQQSLDQGLQFLIQYYNGEERAKGNILERFSAQQFPDLHSELNLSSLELGDSALYFCASSVGRTGNSGDDEQYFGPGTRLTVT.

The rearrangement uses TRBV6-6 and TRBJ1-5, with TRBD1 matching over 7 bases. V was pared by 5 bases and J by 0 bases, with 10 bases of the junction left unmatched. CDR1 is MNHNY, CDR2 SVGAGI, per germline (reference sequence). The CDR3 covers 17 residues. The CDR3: CASSPTGQIYSNQPQHF. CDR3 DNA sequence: TGTGCCAGCAGTCCAACGGGACAGATTTATAGCAATCAGCCCCAGCATTTT.

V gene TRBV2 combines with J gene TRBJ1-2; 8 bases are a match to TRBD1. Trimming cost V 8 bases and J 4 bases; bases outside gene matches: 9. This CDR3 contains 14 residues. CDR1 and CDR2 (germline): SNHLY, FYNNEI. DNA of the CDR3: TGTGCCAGCCACCCGGACAGGGCGTCCTATGGCTACACCTTC. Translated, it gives CASHPDRASYGYTF.

In DNA, the CDR3 is TGTGCCGGGTCCGGGACAGGGGACACTGAAGCTTTCTTT. It translates to CAGSGTGDTEAFF. The chain is built from TRBV10-3 and TRBJ1-1; 10 nucleotides match TRBD1. The CDR3 is 13 residues long. V shed 11 bases and J 3 bases; nucleotides not matched to a gene: 6. CDR1 and CDR2 (germline): ENHRY, SYGVKD.

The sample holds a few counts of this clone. This chain's CDR3 is CAISGTGHTGNTIYF. DNA of the CDR3: TGTGCCATCAGTGGGACAGGGCATACTGGAAACACCATATATTTT. The chain is built from TRBV10-3 and TRBJ1-3; 8 nucleotides align to TRBD1. Germline V gene sequence: CDR1 ENHRY, CDR2 SYGVKD. This CDR3 spans 15 amino acids. V was pared by 4 bases and J by 2 bases, with 4 bases of the junction left unmatched.

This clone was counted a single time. CDR3 DNA: TGCGCCAGCAGCAGAGGAGGGAATTCACCCCTCCACTTT. It specifies CASSRGGNSPLHF. The genes are TRBV10-2 and TRBJ1-6; no clear D. This CDR3 contains 13 residues. Looked up from germline, CDR1 is WSHSY and CDR2 is SAAADI. The ends were cut back, 6 bases at V and 7 bases at J, with 10 bases in the middle.

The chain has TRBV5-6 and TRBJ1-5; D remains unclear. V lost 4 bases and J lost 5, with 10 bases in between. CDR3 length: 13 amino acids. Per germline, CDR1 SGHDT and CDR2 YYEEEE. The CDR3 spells CASSEGPYQPQHF. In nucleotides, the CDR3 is TGTGCCAGCAGCGAGGGTCCTTATCAGCCCCAGCATTTT. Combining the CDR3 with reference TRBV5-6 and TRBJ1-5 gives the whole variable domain DAGVTQSPTHLIKTRGQQVTLRCSPKSGHDTVSWYQQALGQGPQFIFQYYEEEERQRGNFPDRFSGHQFPNYSSELNVNALLLGDSALYLCASSEGPYQPQHFGDGTRLSIL.